This T cell receptor (beta chain) was sequenced during a study of blood T cell repertoires in COVID-19. Produced via immunoSEQ multiplex PCR; TCRdb's table is partial and in-frame only. The sample carries approximately 150,000 clones, around 88% recorded once. Sample: peripheral blood. The TCR originated in a woman between 70 and 85 years old who had recovered from COVID-19.

CDR3 in amino acids: CASSQGGAKNIQYF. The DNA for the CDR3 is TGTGCCAGCTCCCAGGGGGGTGCCAAAAACATTCAGTACTTC. This chain uses TRBV28 with TRBJ2-4; D is possibly TRBD1 (7 bases). V was trimmed by 8 bases and J by 1 base, leaving 12 bases between them. The CDR3 totals 14 residues. Germline V gene lookup returns CDR1 MDHEN and CDR2 SYDVKM.